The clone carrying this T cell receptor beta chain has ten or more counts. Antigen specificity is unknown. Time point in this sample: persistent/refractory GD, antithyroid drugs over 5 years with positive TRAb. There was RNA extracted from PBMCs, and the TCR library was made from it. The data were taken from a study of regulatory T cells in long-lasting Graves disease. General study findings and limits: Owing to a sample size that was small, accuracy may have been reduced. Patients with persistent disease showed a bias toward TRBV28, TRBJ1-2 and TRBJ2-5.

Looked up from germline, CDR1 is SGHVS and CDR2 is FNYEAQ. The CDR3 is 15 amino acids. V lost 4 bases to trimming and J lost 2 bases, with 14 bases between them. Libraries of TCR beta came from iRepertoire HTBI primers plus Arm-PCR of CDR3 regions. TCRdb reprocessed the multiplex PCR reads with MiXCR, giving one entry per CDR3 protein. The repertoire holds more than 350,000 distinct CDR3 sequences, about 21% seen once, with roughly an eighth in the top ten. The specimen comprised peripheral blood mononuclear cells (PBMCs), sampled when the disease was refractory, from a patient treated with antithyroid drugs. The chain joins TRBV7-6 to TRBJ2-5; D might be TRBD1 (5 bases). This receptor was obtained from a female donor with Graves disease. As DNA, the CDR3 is TGTGCCAGCAGCTCAGTCCCGACAGTACAAGAGACCCAGTACTTC. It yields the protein CASSSVPTVQETQYF.